A single sample gave rise to the 24 T cell receptor beta chains below, sequenced in a study of cytomegalovirus exposure and HLA in healthy donors. Primers included in the PCR were 60 Vbeta and 13 Jbeta primers. TCRdb keeps only in-frame clones here, not all; method: immunoSEQ multiplex PCR. The table for this sample gives 40,000 to 55,000 clones. The sequenced sample consisted of PBMCs. The receptors here all came from a male donor in good health and CMV-seropositive.

The V and J genes are TRBV5-6 and TRBJ1-5, with D possibly being TRBD1 (5 bases). Trimming left V 4 bases short and J 1 base short, with 9 bases between. From germline, CDR1 is SGHDT and CDR2 YYEEEE. This CDR3 has 14 amino acids. The CDR3 sequence is CASSPTGSNQPQHF. The DNA for the CDR3 is TGTGCCAGCAGCCCCACAGGAAGCAATCAGCCCCAGCATTTT.

The V gene is TRBV19, the J gene TRBJ1-6; D may be TRBD1 (6 bases). This CDR3 has 14 residues. Trimming pared 3 bases from V and 8 bases from J, leaving 11 bases between. CDR1 and CDR2 (germline): LNHDA, SQIVND (reference sequence). The CDR3 bases are TGTGCCAGTAGTATTGGGGGCTCCGATTCACCCCTCCACTTT. Translated, it gives CASSIGGSDSPLHF.

V is TRBV6-5 and J is TRBJ2-3, with D perhaps TRBD1 (6 bases). CDR3 length: 14 amino acids. V was trimmed by 8 bases and J by 4 bases, leaving 16 bases between them. From germline, CDR1 is MNHEY and CDR2 SVGAGI. DNA for the CDR3: TGTGCCAGCGGCAGGGACACGGCGGCAGATACGCAGTATTTT. Residues: CASGRDTAADTQYF.

The chain uses TRBV5-1 and TRBJ2-1; 13 bases line up with TRBD2. Unmatched junction bases numbered 2, after V lost 3 bases and J lost 2 bases. CDR1 and CDR2 from the germline V gene are SGHRS and YFSETQ. This CDR3 is built from 16 residues. The CDR3 region is CASSYGLAGAYNEQFF. CDR3 in DNA: TGCGCCAGCAGCTACGGACTAGCGGGGGCCTACAATGAGCAGTTCTTC.

V and J are TRBV7-8 and TRBJ1-5, with D tentatively TRBD1 (5 bases). The CDR3 spans 14 residues. Trimming removed 0 bases from V and 6 bases from J, with 9 bases in between. The germline V gene encodes CDR1 SGHVS and CDR2 FQNEAQ. The CDR3 here is CASSLAREAQPQHF. CDR3 coding DNA: TGTGCCAGCAGCTTAGCCAGGGAGGCTCAGCCCCAGCATTTT.

This sequence joins TRBV4-2 and TRBJ2-3; 9 nucleotides line up with TRBD2. The CDR3 has 19 amino acids. With V trimmed by 5 bases and J by 0 bases, 15 bases remained unmatched. In germline, CDR1 is LGHNA, CDR2 YNFKEQ. CDR3 sequence (DNA): TGTGCCAGCAGCACCTACCTAGCGGGGCCCGAAAAAAGCACAGATACGCAGTATTTT. Its translation: CASSTYLAGPEKSTDTQYF.

The CDR3 region is CATSKYTTGPNGYTF. The CDR3, as DNA: TGTGCCACCAGCAAATACACGACAGGGCCTAATGGCTACACCTTC. The gene calls are TRBV15 and TRBJ1-2, with TRBD1 matching over 7 bases. The CDR3 contains 15 residues. Trimming at V came to 4 bases and at J to 6 bases, leaving 11 bases not matched to a gene. Germline assignment: CDR1 LNHNV and CDR2 YYDKDF (reference sequence). Full variable domain (missing parts from reference TRBV15 and TRBJ1-2): DAMVIQNPRYQVTQFGKPVTLSCSQTLNHNVMYWYQQKSSQAPKLLFHYYDKDFNNEADTPDNFQSRRPNTSFCFLDIRSPGLGDTAMYLCATSKYTTGPNGYTFGSGTRLTVV.

CDR3: CASNKRGGLNEQFF. In DNA, the CDR3 is TGTGCCAGCAACAAGCGGGGGGGCTTGAATGAGCAGTTCTTC. The rearrangement joins TRBV6-5 to TRBJ2-1; 10 bases agree with TRBD2. The V and J ends lost 7 bases and 7 bases, in that order; junction bases with no gene match: 7. The V gene's germline CDR1 is MNHEY and CDR2 SVGAGI. The CDR3 covers 14 residues.

The chain has TRBV30 and TRBJ2-5; D gene ambiguous. Trimming cost V 0 bases and J 5 bases, with 13 bases left between them. Per the germline V gene, CDR1 is GTSNPN and CDR2 is SVGIG (reference sequence). There are 14 residues in the CDR3. CDR3 region: CAWSVDNGWETQYF. CDR3 in DNA: TGTGCCTGGAGTGTAGATAACGGGTGGGAGACCCAGTACTTC.

V is TRBV7-2 and J is TRBJ1-2; 7 nucleotides agree with TRBD1. V shed 5 bases, J shed 4 bases, and the junction held 7 bases outside the gene matches. CDR1 is SGHTA and CDR2 is FQGNSA in the germline V gene. CDR3 length: 14 residues. CDR3: CASSVGQAGYGYTF. Written as DNA, the CDR3 is TGTGCCAGCAGCGTAGGACAGGCGGGCTATGGCTACACCTTC.

In regard to this clone: Sequence at one end of the junction differs from germline and may be a read error. This chain uses TRBV5-1 with TRBJ1-3; a possible D gene is TRBD1 (5 bases). This CDR3 has 15 amino acids. Germline V CDR1 and CDR2: SGHRS, YFSETQ. The CDR3 DNA sequence: TGCGCCGGCAGCTTACAGGAGCCGTCTGGAAACACCATATATTTT. It codes for CAGSLQEPSGNTIYF.

The chain employs TRBV28 and TRBJ1-1; D remains unclear. Trimming cost V 7 bases and J 0 bases, with 21 bases left between them. The CDR3 covers 17 residues. Germline V gives CDR1 MDHEN, CDR2 SYDVKM. The CDR3 coding sequence is TGTGCCAGCAACATACAGCCGCCCCTTTTCATGAACACTGAAGCTTTCTTT. Amino acid sequence: CASNIQPPLFMNTEAFF.

CDR3 amino acids: CASSPTGPRGTDTQYF. CDR3 nucleotide sequence: TGTGCCAGCAGTCCAACGGGGCCCAGGGGGACAGATACGCAGTATTTT. This chain uses TRBV27 with TRBJ2-3; 7 nucleotides agree with TRBD1. CDR3 length equals 16 residues. With V trimmed by 5 bases and J by 3 bases, 11 bases remained unmatched. Per germline, CDR1 MNHEY and CDR2 SMNVEV (reference sequence).

The chain uses TRBV18 and TRBJ2-5, with 10 bases fitting TRBD1. The length of the CDR3 is 18 residues. V lost 0 bases, J lost 5 bases, and 12 bases stayed unmatched. Germline V gene data show CDR1 as KGHSH and CDR2 as LQKENI. CDR3 DNA: TGTGCCAGCTCACCACCGGGGACAGGGGTTACCGTTGGGGAGACCCAGTACTTC. This sequence encodes CASSPPGTGVTVGETQYF.

The rearrangement links TRBV28 to TRBJ1-6; possibly TRBD1 for D (6 bases). Per the germline V gene, CDR1 is MDHEN and CDR2 is SYDVKM. V was pared by 4 bases and J by 3 bases, with 13 bases between. This CDR3 spans 16 amino acids. The CDR3 nucleotides read TGTGCCAGCAGTTACCGACAGGCCCTCTATAATTCACCCCTCCACTTT. Amino acid sequence: CASSYRQALYNSPLHF.

V is TRBV5-6 and J is TRBJ2-5, with TRBD2 matching over 9 bases. The CDR3 contains 16 residues. The V segment lost 0 bases and the J segment 11 bases; nucleotides outside the gene matches: 14. Germline V lookup: CDR1 SGHDT, CDR2 YYEEEE. The CDR3 spells CASSLELAGPFWGQYF. The CDR3 DNA is TGTGCCAGCAGCTTGGAGCTAGCGGGGCCCTTTTGGGGTCAGTACTTC.

The chain combines TRBV19 with TRBJ2-7; a weak D match, TRBD1 (6 bases). V gave up 5 bases and J gave up 7 bases, with 18 bases separating them. This CDR3 is 14 amino acids long. CDR1 is LNHDA and CDR2 is SQIVND in the germline V gene (reference sequence). The CDR3 protein is CASSPRQDPWEQYF. CDR3 nucleotides: TGTGCCAGTAGTCCCAGACAGGACCCCTGGGAGCAGTACTTC.

V usage is TRBV2 and J usage is TRBJ1-2, with D possibly matching TRBD1 (6 bases). CDR1 is SNHLY, CDR2 FYNNEI, per germline. The CDR3 has 15 amino acids. With 9 bases removed from V and 1 base from J, the gap between germline ends came to 18 bases. Here the CDR3 reads CARGRSAGDNYGYTF. CDR3 nucleotides: TGTGCCAGGGGGCGGTCGGCAGGGGATAACTATGGCTACACCTTC.

J is TRBJ1-5 and V is TRBV6-5; D unclear. Trimming left V 11 bases short and J 5 bases short, with 13 bases between. Per the germline V gene, CDR1 is MNHEY and CDR2 is SVGAGI. The CDR3 extends over 12 amino acids. In DNA form, the CDR3 reads TGTGCCTCGGGGTTTGACGATCAGCCCCAGCATTTT. It encodes CASGFDDQPQHF.

CDR3 in DNA: TGTGCCAGCAGCTTAAATCGACTAGCGGATACGCAGTATTTT. Translation: CASSLNRLADTQYF. The genes are TRBV7-2 and TRBJ2-3, with TRBD2 matching 8 bases. Germline values: CDR1 SGHTA, CDR2 FQGNSA. J lost 6 bases, V lost 2 bases, and 4 bases had no gene match. The CDR3 totals 14 residues.

The J gene is TRBJ2-5, the V gene TRBV5-4; 7 bases line up with TRBD1. The CDR3 is made up of 15 amino acids. The junction had 4 bases not matched to a gene; V was cut back by 0 bases and J by 2 bases. Germline V gene data show CDR1 as SGHNT and CDR2 as YYREEE (reference sequence). As DNA, the CDR3 is TGTGCCAGCAGCTTGGAGGGCAGGGGGCAAGAGACCCAGTACTTC. Its protein product is CASSLEGRGQETQYF. The whole variable domain, remainder taken from reference TRBV5-4 and TRBJ2-5, is ETGVTQSPTHLIKTRGQQVTLRCSSQSGHNTVSWYQQALGQGPQFIFQYYREEENGRGNFPPRFSGLQFPNYSSELNVNALELDDSALYLCASSLEGRGQETQYFGPGTRLLVL.

The J gene is TRBJ1-5, the V gene TRBV6-6; TRBD1 matches 9 bases. The J segment lost 7 bases and the V segment lost 8 bases, leaving 6 bases of the junction unmatched. Germline V lookup: CDR1 MNHNY, CDR2 SVGAGI (reference sequence). CDR3 size: 13 residues. CDR3 coding DNA: TGTGCCAGCGGGGGACAGGGATACCAGCCCCAGCATTTT. It codes for CASGGQGYQPQHF.

J is TRBJ1-3 and V is TRBV7-2, with D possibly being TRBD1 (6 bases). Between the trimmed V and J ends, which lost 5 bases and 2 bases, there was a span of 13 bases. The CDR3 totals 15 residues. Germline-derived CDR1 and CDR2 are SGHTA and FQGNSA. The CDR3 coding sequence is TGTGCCAGCAGCCCAGGGGCGGGGGCTGGAAACACCATATATTTT. Translation gives CASSPGAGAGNTIYF.

About this clone: Other DNA sequences of this sample code for an identical CDR3. The genes are TRBV7-3 and TRBJ2-1; D might be TRBD1 (6 bases). The V end lost 5 bases, the J end lost 8 bases, and 13 bases lay between the germline ends. This CDR3 has 13 amino acids. Looked up from germline, CDR1 is SGHTA and CDR2 is FQGTGA. DNA for the CDR3: TGTGCCAGCAGCGCGGACAGAAGGGATGAGCAGTTCTTC. This translates into CASSADRRDEQFF.